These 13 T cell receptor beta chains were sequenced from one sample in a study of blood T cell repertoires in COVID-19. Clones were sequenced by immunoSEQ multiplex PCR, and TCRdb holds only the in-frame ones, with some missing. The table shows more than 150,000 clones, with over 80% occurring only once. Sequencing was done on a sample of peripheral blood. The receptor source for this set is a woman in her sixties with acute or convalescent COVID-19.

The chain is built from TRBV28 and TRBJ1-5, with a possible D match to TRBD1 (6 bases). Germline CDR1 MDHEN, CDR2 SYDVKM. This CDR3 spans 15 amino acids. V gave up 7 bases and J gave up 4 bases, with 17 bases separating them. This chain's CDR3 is CASTFAQGNNQPQHF. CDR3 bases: TGTGCCAGCACCTTTGCACAGGGTAATAATCAGCCCCAGCATTTT.

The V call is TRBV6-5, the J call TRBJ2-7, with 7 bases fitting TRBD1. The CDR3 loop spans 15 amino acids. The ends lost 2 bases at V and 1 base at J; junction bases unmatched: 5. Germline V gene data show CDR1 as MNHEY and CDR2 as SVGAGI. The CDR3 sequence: CASSYKGDRSYEQYF. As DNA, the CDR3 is TGTGCCAGCAGTTACAAGGGGGACAGATCCTACGAGCAGTACTTC.

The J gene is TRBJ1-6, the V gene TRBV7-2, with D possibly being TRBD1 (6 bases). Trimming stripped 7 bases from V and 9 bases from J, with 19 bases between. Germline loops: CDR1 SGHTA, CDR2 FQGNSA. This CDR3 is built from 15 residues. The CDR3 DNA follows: TGTGCCAGCAAATCCCCGGGACAAGGTTTTTCACCCCTCCACTTT. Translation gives CASKSPGQGFSPLHF.

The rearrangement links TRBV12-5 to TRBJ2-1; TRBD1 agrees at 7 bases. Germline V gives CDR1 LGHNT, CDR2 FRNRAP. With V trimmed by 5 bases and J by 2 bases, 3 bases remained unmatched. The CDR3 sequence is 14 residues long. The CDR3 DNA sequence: TGTGCTAGTGGTGCCGGGACAGCCTACAATGAGCAGTTCTTC. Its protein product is CASGAGTAYNEQFF. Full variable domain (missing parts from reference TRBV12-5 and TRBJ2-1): DARVTQTPRHKVTEMGQEVTMRCQPILGHNTVFWYRQTMMQGLELLAYFRNRAPLDDSGMPKDRFSAEMPDATLATLKIQPSEPRDSAVYFCASGAGTAYNEQFFGPGTRLTVL.

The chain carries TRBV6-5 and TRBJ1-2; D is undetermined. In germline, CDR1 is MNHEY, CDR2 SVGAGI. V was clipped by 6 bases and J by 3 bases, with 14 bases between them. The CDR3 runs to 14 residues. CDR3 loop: CASSSPTRYYGYTF. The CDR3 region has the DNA TGTGCCAGCAGCTCACCCACGAGATACTATGGCTACACCTTC.

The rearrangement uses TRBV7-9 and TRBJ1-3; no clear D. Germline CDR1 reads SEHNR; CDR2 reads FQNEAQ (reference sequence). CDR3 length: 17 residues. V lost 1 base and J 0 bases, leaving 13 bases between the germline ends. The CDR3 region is CASSLERGASSGNTIYF. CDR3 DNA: TGTGCCAGCAGCTTAGAACGGGGTGCCAGCTCTGGAAACACCATATATTTT.

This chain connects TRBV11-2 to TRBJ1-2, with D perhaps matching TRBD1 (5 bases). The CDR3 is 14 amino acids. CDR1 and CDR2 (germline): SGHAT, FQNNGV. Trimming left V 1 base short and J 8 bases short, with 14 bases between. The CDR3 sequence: CASSLVPQGDGYTF. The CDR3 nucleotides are TGTGCCAGCAGCTTAGTCCCTCAGGGTGACGGCTACACCTTC.

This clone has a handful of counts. The CDR3 is CASSRLGQAGELFF. In nucleotides, the CDR3 is TGTGCCAGCAGCAGACTCGGACAGGCAGGGGAGCTGTTTTTT. The chain combines TRBV7-3 with TRBJ2-2; 7 nucleotides line up with TRBD1. Unmatched junction bases numbered 8, after V lost 5 bases and J lost 8 bases. This CDR3 comprises 14 residues. The germline V gene encodes CDR1 SGHTA and CDR2 FQGTGA.

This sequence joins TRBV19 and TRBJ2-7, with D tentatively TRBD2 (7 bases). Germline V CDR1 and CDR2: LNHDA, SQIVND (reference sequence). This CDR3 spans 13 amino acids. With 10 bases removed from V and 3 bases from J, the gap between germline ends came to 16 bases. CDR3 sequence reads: CATSPGGVYEQYF. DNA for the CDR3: TGTGCCACCTCCCCGGGGGGCGTCTACGAGCAGTACTTC.

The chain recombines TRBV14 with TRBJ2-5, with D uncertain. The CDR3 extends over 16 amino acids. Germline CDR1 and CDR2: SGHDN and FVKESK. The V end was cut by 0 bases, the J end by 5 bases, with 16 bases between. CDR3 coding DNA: TGTGCCAGCAGCCAAGACGAGTTGGGCCGTGGGGAGACCCAGTACTTC. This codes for CASSQDELGRGETQYF.

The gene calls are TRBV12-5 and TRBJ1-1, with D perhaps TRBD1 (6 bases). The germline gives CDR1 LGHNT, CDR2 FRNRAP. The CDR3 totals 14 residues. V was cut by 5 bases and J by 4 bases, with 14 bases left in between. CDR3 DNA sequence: TGTGCTAGTGGTACCTCGAGGGGGACCACTGAAGCTTTCTTT. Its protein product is CASGTSRGTTEAFF.

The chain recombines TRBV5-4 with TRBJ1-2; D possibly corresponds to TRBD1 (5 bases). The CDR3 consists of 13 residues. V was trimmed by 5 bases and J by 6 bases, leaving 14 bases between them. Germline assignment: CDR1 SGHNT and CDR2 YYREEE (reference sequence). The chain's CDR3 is CASSPDSRNGYTF. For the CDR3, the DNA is TGTGCCAGCAGTCCTGACAGTCGCAATGGCTACACCTTC.

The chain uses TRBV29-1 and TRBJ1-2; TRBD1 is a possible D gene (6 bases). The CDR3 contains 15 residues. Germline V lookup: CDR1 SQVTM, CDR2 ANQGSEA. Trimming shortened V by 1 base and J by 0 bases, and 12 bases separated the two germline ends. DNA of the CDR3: TGCAGCGTTGAAGGGACAGCTTCCTCTAACTATGGCTACACCTTC. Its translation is CSVEGTASSNYGYTF.